The T cell receptor beta chain described here comes from a study of blood T cell repertoires in COVID-19. As originally analysed: Estimation of nucleated cell counts was performed using reference gene primer amplification. Data came from immunoSEQ multiplex PCR; TCRdb stores just in-frame clones and leaves some out. V, J and clone size reflect that table, while D and trimming were determined from the DNA. This table holds roughly 56,000 clones, nearly 90% found once. The sequence came from a man aged 55 to 70 with active COVID-19. Sequencing input: peripheral blood.

The CDR3 region has the DNA TGTGCCACCAGCGAGGGACTAGCGGCCTACGAGCAGTACTTC. Translating it yields CATSEGLAAYEQYF. This chain uses TRBV15 with TRBJ2-7, with 11 bases identical to TRBD2. CDR1 and CDR2 from the germline V gene are LNHNV and YYDKDF (reference sequence). Trimming cost V 5 bases and J 2 bases; bases outside gene matches: 2. The CDR3 contains 14 residues.